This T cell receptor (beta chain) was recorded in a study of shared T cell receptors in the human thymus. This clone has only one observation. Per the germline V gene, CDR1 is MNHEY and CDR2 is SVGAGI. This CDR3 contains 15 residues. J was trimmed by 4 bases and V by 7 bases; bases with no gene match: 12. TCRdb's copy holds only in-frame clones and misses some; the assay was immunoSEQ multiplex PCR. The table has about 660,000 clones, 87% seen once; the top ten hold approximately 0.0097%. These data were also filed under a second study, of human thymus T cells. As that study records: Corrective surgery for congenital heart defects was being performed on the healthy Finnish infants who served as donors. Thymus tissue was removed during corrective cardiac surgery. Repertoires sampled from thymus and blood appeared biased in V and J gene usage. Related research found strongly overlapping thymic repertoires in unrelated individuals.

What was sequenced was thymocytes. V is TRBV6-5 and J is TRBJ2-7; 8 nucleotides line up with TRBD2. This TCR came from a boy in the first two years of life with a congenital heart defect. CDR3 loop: CASIKGAGGTYEQYF. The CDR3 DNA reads TGTGCCAGCATCAAAGGGGCGGGGGGAACATACGAGCAGTACTTC.